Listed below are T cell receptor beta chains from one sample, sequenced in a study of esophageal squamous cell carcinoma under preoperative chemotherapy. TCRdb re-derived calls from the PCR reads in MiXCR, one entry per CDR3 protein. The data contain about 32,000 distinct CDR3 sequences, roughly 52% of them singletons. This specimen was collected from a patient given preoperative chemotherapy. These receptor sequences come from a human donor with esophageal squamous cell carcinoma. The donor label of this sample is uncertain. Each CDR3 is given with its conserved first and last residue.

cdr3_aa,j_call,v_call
CASSAAGRGAKDTQYF,NA,TRBV7-2
CASSRLEGVSTDAQYF,NA,TRBV7-8
CASSLRQGTGELFF,TRBJ2-2,TRBV7-8
CASSGWAPGAENTQYF,TRBJ2-3,TRBV7-8
CATRAYGGLNTEAFF,TRBJ1-1,TRBV5-8
CACAGNGGGDQETQYF,TRBJ2-5,TRBV10-3
CASSLQGWTGELFF,TRBJ2-2,TRBV7-2
CASSQYGASGGRNTDTQYF,TRBJ2-3,TRBV7-2
CASSLTSGADNEQYF,NA,TRBV7-2
CASSLGTGNTGELFF,TRBJ2-2,TRBV12-3/TRBV12-4
CASSLVEPGGGTDTQYF,TRBJ2-3,TRBV7-6
CASRLAVLNTGALYF,TRBJ2-3,TRBV7-2
CASRATSLGAKDTQYF,TRBJ2-3,TRBV12-3/TRBV12-4
CASSRGGNGELFF,TRBJ2-2,TRBV4-1
CASSRYTSEVETQYF,NA,TRBV7-9
CASSYSWNTGKLYF,TRBJ2-2,TRBV6-2/TRBV6-3
CASSLYAGLAASSPDTQYF,TRBJ2-3,TRBV27
CASSAGPRETQYF,TRBJ2-5,TRBV7-7
CASSLDSAGGNTGELFF,TRBJ2-2,TRBV7-3
CASSLGTKGTDTQYF,TRBJ2-3,TRBV7-8
CASSLGTHGRSTGTLYF,TRBJ2-2,TRBV11-1
CASSYVGGGNADTQFF,TRBJ2-3,TRBV6-5
CGSTGTEAKNTQYF,TRBJ2-4,TRBV7-2
CASSPGQGTDEQFF,TRBJ2-1,TRBV11-3
CSASRDSYGYTF,TRBJ1-2,TRBV20-1
CAISLGGGVDTQYF,TRBJ2-3,TRBV10-3
CAINGRGSGGTDTQYF,TRBJ2-3,TRBV10-3
CASCRAGNEKLFF,TRBJ1-4,TRBV7-9
CASSPDRGLFYGYTF,TRBJ1-2,TRBV27
CASSLAGGTGTLFF,TRBJ2-2,TRBV7-8
CASSQIGRVNEQYF,TRBJ2-7,TRBV7-2
CASSFRDRGHTGELFF,TRBJ2-2,TRBV7-6
CASSHAGTAYEQYF,TRBJ2-7,TRBV12-3/TRBV12-4
CASSPPSEETQYF,TRBJ2-5,TRBV7-2
CASSFESGSRTNEQFF,TRBJ2-1,TRBV7-9
CASARPRRGFYGYTF,TRBJ1-2,TRBV19
CSGGYGGAGSGEQFF,TRBJ2-1,TRBV20-1
CASSSGTSGRARNEQFF,TRBJ2-1,TRBV7-9
CASRSLAGRDRETQYF,TRBJ2-5,TRBV7-8
CARLGGRAKETQYF,TRBJ2-5,TRBV7-2
CASSLIYNEQFF,TRBJ2-1,TRBV12-3/TRBV12-4
CASTDREDGPYEQYF,TRBJ2-7,TRBV6-2/TRBV6-3
CASGASGGDTQYF,TRBJ2-3,TRBV12-5
CASSFSGREVGEQFF,TRBJ2-1,TRBV6-2/TRBV6-3
CASSSFGEQFF,TRBJ2-1,TRBV27
CATVGETSQLF,TRBJ2-5,TRBV10-3
CASSSWAVSTETQFF,TRBJ2-3,TRBV11-3
CASSFPWVRATDTQYF,TRBJ2-3,TRBV7-2
CASSLGQGLAETQFF,NA,TRBV7-6
CASSVAGISYEQYF,TRBJ2-7,TRBV7-9
CASSKLTGSFTDTQYF,TRBJ2-3,TRBV5-1
CASSPGLAGTDTQYF,TRBJ2-3,TRBV5-1
CASSLSSGSVHEQFF,TRBJ2-1,TRBV7-2
CPGSGRGGKDTQYF,TRBJ2-4,TRBV7-2
CASSPEGTSGTSRDEQFF,TRBJ2-1,TRBV7-9
CAIRGLGATNIQYF,TRBJ2-4,TRBV10-3
CGGRSGLATDTQYF,TRBJ2-3,TRBV7-2
CARSGGNNEQYF,NA,TRBV7-9